This T cell receptor (beta chain) was recovered during a study of T cells after yellow fever vaccination. General observations from the study: Post-booster repertoires contained most primary-vaccination clones again (roughly 95% CD4, 85% to 90% CD8). Peaking on day 5 versus 15, the secondary response was faster but weaker.

TCRdb ran MiXCR on the 5' RACE reads and lists one entry per CDR3 protein. The profile shows a few hundred thousand distinct CDR3 sequences, around 6.8% of them singletons. This clonotype turned up a few times. Its antigen is still unknown. The sequence was collected from a man aged 18 to 29 who received the YFV17D yellow fever vaccine. The specimen was PBMCs, collected roughly 45 days after the first yellow fever vaccination.

The CDR3 region is CASSSDRDEAFF. The CDR3 DNA sequence: TGTGCCAGCAGCTCCGACCGGGACGAAGCTTTCTTT. The gene calls are TRBV11-3 and TRBJ1-1; a possible D gene is TRBD1 (5 bases). Trimming shortened V by 4 bases and J by 8 bases, and 11 bases separated the two germline ends. The CDR3 loop spans 12 amino acids. In germline, CDR1 is SGHNT, CDR2 YENEEA.